Listed below are T cell receptor beta chains from one sample, sequenced in a study of vaccination and CD4 T cells after COVID-19. TCRdb independently ran MiXCR on the PCR reads; one entry per CDR3 protein. Here the sample spans 15,000 to 20,000 distinct CDR3 sequences, over 25% being singletons. No antigen is known for these receptors. Sequencing was done on a sample of cultured CD4+ T cells from blood. The receptor set was obtained from a human donor with COVID-19. CDR3s include the opening cysteine and the closing phenylalanine or tryptophan. The D gene is left open where the match is weak. The size entry is marked missing in some rows and otherwise reads once, few, many or a size class.

>.|.|TRBV6-1|TRBJ2-1
TGTGCCAGCAGCCAATCCGGGGCGGGAATATATGAGCAGTTCTTC
CASSQSGAGIYEQFF
>TRBD1|.|TRBV6-1|TRBJ2-3
TGTGCCAGCAGTGACTGGACGAGGGGGCAAAATGTAGATACGCAGTATTTT
CASSDWTRGQNVDTQYF
>.|few|TRBV20-1|TRBJ1-2
TGCAGTGCTGGCGGGGTTGGCTACACCTTC
CSAGGVGYTF
>.|few|TRBV27|TRBJ2-1
TGTGCCAGCAGCCCGACAGGTCCCAATGAGCAGTTCTTC
CASSPTGPNEQFF
>.|.|TRBV19|TRBJ1-1
TGTGCCAGTACTTACAGCATGAACACTGAAGCTTTCTTT
CASTYSMNTEAFF
>TRBD1|.|TRBV29-1|TRBJ1-2
TGCAGCGTTGGGGGACAGGGCATGTGGGGCTACACCTTC
CSVGGQGMWGYTF
>.|.|TRBV25-1|TRBJ1-4
TGTGCCAGCAGTGATGGTGGATATAATGAAAAACTGTTTTTT
CASSDGGYNEKLFF
>.|few|TRBV7-2|TRBJ1-1
TGTGCCAGCAGCCCCGGGGGGTTCACTGAAGCTTTCTTT
CASSPGGFTEAFF
>.|few|TRBV6-1|TRBJ2-2
TGTGCCAGCAGACAGGGGGGGAGCACCGGGGAGCTGTTTTTT
CASRQGGSTGELFF
>.|medium-sized|TRBV15|TRBJ1-5
TGTGCCACCAGCAGAGTGGACGGCGGGGCTCAGCCCCAGCATTTT
CATSRVDGGAQPQHF
>TRBD1|medium-sized|TRBV11-2|TRBJ1-2
TGTGCCAGCAGCCCCCGGATGAGACAGGGCTATGGCTACACCTTC
CASSPRMRQGYGYTF
>TRBD1|.|TRBV28|TRBJ2-3
TGTGCCAGCAACCCGACAGGGTCGGGCACAGATACGCAGTATTTT
CASNPTGSGTDTQYF
>.|.|TRBV7-2|TRBJ1-1
TGTGCCAGCAGCTTAGCGATCTCAGGGAACACTGAAGCTTTCTTT
CASSLAISGNTEAFF
>.|.|TRBV19|TRBJ2-6
TGTGCCACCTTCGAGGGGGGACTGGGTGGGGCCAACGTCCTGACTTTC
CATFEGGLGGANVLTF
>TRBD1|medium-sized|TRBV15|TRBJ1-5
TGTGCCACCAGCCCGACAGGGGGCAATCAGCCCCAGCATTTT
CATSPTGGNQPQHF
>.|.|TRBV6-2/TRBV6-3|TRBJ2-1
TGTGCCAGCAGTTATCGCCCCAGCTCCTACAATGAGCAGTTCTTC
CASSYRPSSYNEQFF
>TRBD1|once|TRBV7-2|TRBJ1-4
TGTGCCAGCAGCCGACAGGGGCCCAGTGAAAAACTGTTTTTT
CASSRQGPSEKLFF
>.|.|TRBV7-9|TRBJ2-6
TGTGCCAGCAGCCCTTTCAACCGGGCTGGGGCCAACGTCCTGACTTTC
CASSPFNRAGANVLTF
>TRBD1|.|TRBV18|TRBJ1-2
TGTGCCAGCTCACCGGGACAGGATAACTATGGCTACACCTTC
CASSPGQDNYGYTF
>.|few|TRBV7-2|TRBJ1-1
TGTGCCAGCAGCAAGTGGTTGAACACTGAAGCTTTCTTT
CASSKWLNTEAFF
>.|few|TRBV7-9|TRBJ2-7
TGTGCCAGCAGCCCCTTGGGGTCCTACGAGCAGTACTTC
CASSPLGSYEQYF
>.|.|TRBV6-4|TRBJ1-5
TGTGCCAGCAGTGGGGGGGTCAATCAGCCCCAGCATTTT
CASSGGVNQPQHF
>.|.|TRBV5-1|TRBJ2-5
TGCGCCAGCAGCTCCCGAACGTACCAAGAGACCCAGTACTTC
CASSSRTYQETQYF
>.|.|TRBV27|TRBJ2-7
TGTGCCAGCAGCCCTTGGGACCCATCCTACGAGCAGTACTTC
CASSPWDPSYEQYF
>TRBD2|.|TRBV7-2|TRBJ2-7
TGTGCCAGCAGCTTAGCTTCTAGCGGGGCCCCCTACGAGCAGTACTTC
CASSLASSGAPYEQYF
>TRBD1|few|TRBV19|TRBJ1-1
TGTGCCAGTAGTAAAGGGGACAGGGGTTGGCCCACTGAAGCTTTCTTT
CASSKGDRGWPTEAFF
>.|few|TRBV21-1|TRBJ1-5
TGTGCCAGCAGTTCCCGAGGGGTCCAGCCCCAGCATTTT
CASSSRGVQPQHF
>TRBD1|.|TRBV11-3|TRBJ2-7
TGTGCCAGCAGCTCAGACAGGGGTCCCTACGAGCAGTACTTC
CASSSDRGPYEQYF
>TRBD1|.|TRBV6-1|TRBJ2-7
TGTGCCAGCAGCCCTACTCTAAGACAGGGTTACGAGCAGTACTTC
CASSPTLRQGYEQYF
>TRBD1|.|TRBV12-3/TRBV12-4|TRBJ2-3
TGTGCCAGCAGTTTTTTGGGACAGGGGGCAGATACGCAGTATTTT
CASSFLGQGADTQYF
>TRBD1|.|TRBV5-1|TRBJ2-1
TGCGCCAGCAGCCCTGGACAGGTCCCTGGTGAGCAGTTCTTC
CASSPGQVPGEQFF
>.|.|TRBV12-3/TRBV12-4|TRBJ2-7
TGTGCCAGCAGCCTCCGGACTTCCACCTACGAGCAGTACTTC
CASSLRTSTYEQYF
>.|few|TRBV7-2|TRBJ2-7
TGTGCCAGCAGCGCCGGCGGAGGAAACGAGCAGTACTTC
CASSAGGGNEQYF
>TRBD1|.|TRBV6-1|TRBJ1-2
TGTGCCAGCAGAGACAGGGACAGCTCTGACTACACCTTC
CASRDRDSSDYTF
>.|few|TRBV6-2/TRBV6-3|TRBJ1-2
TGTGCCAGCAGTTACGTCGGTACATCGAACTATGGCTACACCTTC
CASSYVGTSNYGYTF
>TRBD1|few|TRBV20-1|TRBJ2-7
TGCAGTGCTAGGCAGGGGGCGCTTTGGGAGCAGTACTTC
CSARQGALWEQYF
>TRBD1|.|TRBV7-6|TRBJ1-6
TGTGCCAGCAGCTCCCAGGGGGGACAGGGAGTTTCTTCACCCCTCCACTTT
CASSSQGGQGVSSPLHF
>.|few|TRBV11-2|TRBJ2-2
TGTGCCAGCAGTCGAGTCGAGACCGGGGAGCTGTTTTTT
CASSRVETGELFF
>.|.|TRBV4-2|TRBJ1-5
TGTGCCAGCAGTCAAGATGGGACTTCCAATCAGCCCCAGCATTTT
CASSQDGTSNQPQHF
>.|.|TRBV6-1|TRBJ2-7
TGTGCCAGCAGTCCCCGGGACACCACGTACGAGCAGTACTTC
CASSPRDTTYEQYF
>TRBD1|.|TRBV20-1|TRBJ1-1
TGCAGTGCGTTAACAGGGGGGACTGAAGCTTTCTTT
CSALTGGTEAFF
>.|few|TRBV7-9|TRBJ2-7
TGTGCCAGCAGGCCCGGGACTGCGATAAACGAGCAGTACTTC
CASRPGTAINEQYF
>.|.|TRBV19|TRBJ1-3
TGTGCCAGTAGTAAAGACTGGGGCTCTGGAAACACCATATATTTT
CASSKDWGSGNTIYF
>TRBD1|.|TRBV28|TRBJ1-2
TGTGCCAGCAGGAGGACAGGGACAAACTATGGCTACACCTTC
CASRRTGTNYGYTF
>.|medium-sized|TRBV20-1|TRBJ1-2
TGCAGTGCTAGGGACGGAAGTAACTATGGCTACACCTTC
CSARDGSNYGYTF
>.|few|TRBV7-3|TRBJ2-3
TGTGCCAGCAGCTTAAGACCGGAGGATACGCAGTATTTT
CASSLRPEDTQYF
>TRBD1|.|TRBV5-1|TRBJ1-5
TGCGCCAGCAGCTTGGCAGGGGGCCGATATAGCAATCAGCCCCAGCATTTT
CASSLAGGRYSNQPQHF
>.|.|TRBV7-3|TRBJ2-2
TGTGCCAGCAGCTCAAGAAACACCGGGGAGCTGTTTTTT
CASSSRNTGELFF
>.|.|TRBV11-2|TRBJ2-5
TGTGCCAGCAGCTTACAGGGCATAGAGACCCAGTACTTC
CASSLQGIETQYF
>TRBD2|.|TRBV11-2|TRBJ2-3
TGTGCCAGCAGTCCCGGGACTAGCAAAGATACGCAGTATTTT
CASSPGTSKDTQYF
>TRBD1|few|TRBV27|TRBJ2-5
TGTGCCAGCAGCCCTAGGGGACAGGGGGGGACCCAGTACTTC
CASSPRGQGGTQYF
>TRBD2|.|TRBV7-9|TRBJ2-5
TGTGCCAGCAGTCCACCTCTGCGGGGAGGGGAGACCCAGTACTTC
CASSPPLRGGETQYF
>TRBD1|.|TRBV11-2|TRBJ2-7
TGTGCCAGCAGCCCGGGACAGCATTACTCCTACGAGCAGTACTTC
CASSPGQHYSYEQYF
>.|few|TRBV20-1|TRBJ2-5
TGCAGTGCTAGGGCCGGGGAGACCCAGTACTTC
CSARAGETQYF
>TRBD1|.|TRBV24-1|TRBJ2-1
TGTGCCACCAGTGACCAGGACAGGGGTACCTTGAATGAGCAGTTCTTC
CATSDQDRGTLNEQFF